The T cell receptor beta chain under discussion was sequenced for a study of blood T cell repertoires in COVID-19. Self-reported history from a screening survey and questionnaire set each donor's cohort. The CDR3 contains 13 residues. V dropped 3 bases and J dropped 3 bases, with 8 bases sitting between them. Germline V CDR1 and CDR2: SGHTA, FQGNSA. Only in-frame clones appear in the TCRdb table, and some are missing; sequencing was by immunoSEQ multiplex PCR. The data show tens of thousands of clones, 80% to 90% seen once. The sample consisted of PBMCs or T cells enriched from blood (not recorded which). The clonotype originates from a woman between 40 and 55 years old with acute COVID-19. V gene TRBV7-2 combines with J gene TRBJ1-1; D is unclear. This CDR3 is CASSFAPDTEAFF. CDR3 nucleotide sequence: TGTGCCAGCAGCTTCGCGCCGGACACTGAAGCTTTCTTT. The variable domain in full, completed from reference TRBV7-2 and TRBJ1-1, reads GAGVSQSPSNKVTEKGKDVELRCDPISGHTALYWYRQSLGQGLEFLIYFQGNSAPDKSGLPSDRFSAERTGGSVSTLTIQRTQQEDSAVYLCASSFAPDTEAFFGQGTRLTVV.